This entry lists 23 T cell receptor beta chains sequenced from one sample in a study of T cells in lung cancer brain metastases. Assay used: immunoSEQ multiplex PCR; TCRdb lists only in-frame clones, some missing. The table has about 2,500 clones, around 90% seen once. Sequencing was performed on tumor tissue from a brain metastasis. The receptors originated from a man between 65 and 85 years old with non-small cell lung cancer that had spread to the brain.

CDR3 residues: CASSPRGYNEQFF. DNA of the CDR3: TGTGCCAGCAGCCCGAGGGGCTACAATGAGCAGTTCTTC. The chain combines TRBV13 with TRBJ2-1; either TRBD1 or TRBD2 may supply D (5 bases each). Germline CDR1 PRHDT, CDR2 FYEKMQ (reference sequence). CDR3 length: 13 amino acids. V dropped 5 bases and J dropped 3 bases, with 8 bases sitting between them.

Turning to this clone: The junction does not match germline at one end; this may be a read error. The chain employs TRBV7-9 and TRBJ2-3; D may correspond to TRBD1 or TRBD2 (5 bases each). Germline V gene sequence: CDR1 SEHNR, CDR2 FQNEAQ (reference sequence). This CDR3 spans 12 amino acids. CDR3 amino acids: CASTPSGTAPTF. The CDR3 DNA reads TGTGCCAGCACCCCTTCCGGGACGGCCCCAACATTT.

V and J are TRBV10-2 and TRBJ2-1; D unclear. This CDR3 region has 14 residues. The germline V gene has CDR1 WSHSY and CDR2 SAAADI. Deletions cut 11 bases from V and 4 bases from J, with 18 bases between. The CDR3 loop reads CAAQAIGKYNEQFF. The CDR3 DNA is TGCGCCGCGCAAGCCATCGGTAAATACAATGAGCAGTTCTTC.

The CDR3 sequence: CASSQEAQGASGNTIYF. CDR3 bases: TGCGCCAGCAGCCAAGAAGCACAGGGGGCGTCTGGAAACACCATATATTTT. The rearrangement uses TRBV4-3 and TRBJ1-3; 9 positions agree with TRBD1. The J segment lost 1 base and the V segment lost 0 bases, leaving 4 bases of the junction unmatched. Germline values: CDR1 LGHNA, CDR2 YSLEER. The CDR3 totals 17 residues.

The V and J genes are TRBV9 and TRBJ1-2, with TRBD1 identical over 8 bases. The CDR3 loop spans 15 amino acids. In germline, CDR1 is SGDLS, CDR2 YYNGEE. The V and J ends lost 8 bases and 5 bases, in that order; junction bases with no gene match: 14. The CDR3 protein is CASSLGTGILYGYTF. Here the CDR3 DNA reads TGTGCCAGTAGCCTCGGGACAGGTATCCTTTATGGCTACACCTTC. Supplemented by reference TRBV9 and TRBJ1-2, the full variable domain reads DSGVTQTPKHLITATGQRVTLRCSPRSGDLSVYWYQQSLDQGLQFLIQYYNGEERAKGNILERFSAQQFPDLHSELNLSSLELGDSALYFCASSLGTGILYGYTFGSGTRLTVV.

The rearrangement links TRBV11-2 to TRBJ1-3; D gene uncertain. The CDR3 length is 14 residues. Trimming pared 5 bases from V and 4 bases from J, leaving 12 bases between. Per the germline V gene, CDR1 is SGHAT and CDR2 is FQNNGV. The CDR3 DNA follows: TGTGCCAGCAGCCCCATTAGGGAGGGAAACACCATATATTTT. This codes for CASSPIREGNTIYF.

This chain connects TRBV4-3 to TRBJ1-5; D is unresolved. Germline V gene data show CDR1 as LGHNA and CDR2 as YSLEER. The CDR3 has 16 amino acids. Between the trimmed V and J ends, which lost 0 bases and 2 bases, there was a span of 11 bases. The CDR3 nucleotides are TGCGCCAGCAGCCAAGATGGAGCGAACGGCAATCAGCCCCAGCATTTT. Its translation: CASSQDGANGNQPQHF.

This chain's CDR3 is CSHGGGGQETQYF. In nucleotides, the CDR3 is TGCAGCCACGGGGGGGGCGGCCAAGAGACCCAGTACTTC. The rearrangement joins TRBV29-1 to TRBJ2-5; TRBD2 matches at 8 bases. CDR1 SQVTM and CDR2 ANQGSEA come from the germline V gene. Unmatched junction bases numbered 6, after V lost 8 bases and J lost 1 base. This CDR3 is 13 amino acids long.

This rearrangement joins TRBV7-2 to TRBJ1-4, with 8 bases aligning to TRBD1. This CDR3 contains 13 residues. Trimming at V came to 4 bases and at J to 10 bases, leaving 5 bases not matched to a gene. Germline CDR1 SGHTA, CDR2 FQGNSA. The CDR3 sequence is CASSSQGGRKLFF. CDR3 sequence (DNA): TGTGCCAGCAGCTCACAGGGGGGACGAAAACTGTTTTTT. Combining the CDR3 with reference TRBV7-2 and TRBJ1-4 gives the whole variable domain GAGVSQSPSNKVTEKGKDVELRCDPISGHTALYWYRQSLGQGLEFLIYFQGNSAPDKSGLPSDRFSAERTGGSVSTLTIQRTQQEDSAVYLCASSSQGGRKLFFGSGTQLSVL.

This chain uses TRBV6-5 with TRBJ1-2, with D possibly matching TRBD1 (5 bases). CDR3 length: 14 amino acids. Looked up from germline, CDR1 is MNHEY and CDR2 is SVGAGI. Between the trimmed V and J ends, which lost 6 bases and 4 bases, there was a span of 15 bases. The CDR3 region has the DNA TGTGCCAGCAGCCCTGGGGCGGCTCGCTATGGCTACACCTTC. Amino acid sequence: CASSPGAARYGYTF.

V and J are TRBV7-2 and TRBJ1-4; unclear D gene. V was clipped by 2 bases and J by 5 bases, with 12 bases between them. CDR3 length: 15 residues. Germline loops: CDR1 SGHTA, CDR2 FQGNSA. CDR3 amino acids: CASSLQKGANEKLFF. DNA of the CDR3: TGTGCCAGCAGCTTACAGAAAGGTGCCAATGAAAAACTGTTTTTT.

This chain uses TRBV5-4 with TRBJ1-1, with D possibly being TRBD1 (5 bases). Germline assignment: CDR1 SGHNT and CDR2 YYREEE (reference sequence). CDR3 length: 17 amino acids. V was cut by 2 bases and J by 1 base, with 18 bases left in between. CDR3 region: CASSLLKTALSNTEAFF. The CDR3, as DNA: TGTGCCAGCAGCTTACTTAAGACAGCGTTGTCGAACACTGAAGCTTTCTTT.

The chain employs TRBV2 and TRBJ1-5; D is ambiguous. This CDR3 is built from 16 residues. Germline CDR1 is SNHLY and CDR2 is FYNNEI. The ends were cut back, 0 bases at V and 7 bases at J, with 16 bases in the middle. CDR3 DNA sequence: TGTGCCAGCAGTGAAGCGAGGGCAGTCGTCGGGCAGCCCCAGCATTTT. It is translated as CASSEARAVVGQPQHF.

The rearrangement links TRBV15 to TRBJ1-1; D is undetermined. Germline CDR1 LNHNV, CDR2 YYDKDF (reference sequence). The CDR3 spans 15 residues. Trimming shortened V by 5 bases and J by 0 bases, and 13 bases separated the two germline ends. The CDR3 nucleotides are TGTGCCACCAGCCTTCCCGGAGTTATGAACACTGAAGCTTTCTTT. Translation: CATSLPGVMNTEAFF.

V and J are TRBV10-3 and TRBJ2-1; 11 nucleotides agree with TRBD2. V gave up 7 bases and J gave up 0 bases; unmatched junction bases: 2. CDR3 length equals 15 residues. Per germline, CDR1 ENHRY and CDR2 SYGVKD. Here the CDR3 reads CAITTSGSSYNEQFF. In DNA, the CDR3 is TGTGCCATCACCACTAGCGGGAGCTCCTACAATGAGCAGTTCTTC.

This chain links TRBV29-1 with TRBJ2-2; possibly TRBD2 for D (6 bases). V was pared by 6 bases and J by 5 bases, with 16 bases between. Germline lookup yields CDR1 SQVTM and CDR2 ANQGSEA. The CDR3 has 14 amino acids. CDR3 DNA: TGCAGCGTCCTCGAGGAGGGGCGGACCGGGGAGCTGTTTTTT. Protein product: CSVLEEGRTGELFF.

The genes are TRBV11-3 and TRBJ1-1; 7 nucleotides align to TRBD1. Germline V gene data show CDR1 as SGHNT and CDR2 as YENEEA. CDR3 length equals 17 residues. V lost 1 base to trimming and J lost 0 bases; unmatched junction nucleotides: 8. The CDR3 nucleotides are TGTGCCAGCAGCTTAGGGGTTGAGACAGGGATGAACACTGAAGCTTTCTTT. As protein: CASSLGVETGMNTEAFF.

J is TRBJ2-2 and V is TRBV5-1, with 9 bases that match TRBD2. This CDR3 comprises 15 residues. CDR1 is SGHRS, CDR2 YFSETQ, per germline. V lost 2 bases and J lost 4; bases outside the gene matches: 3. CDR3 region: CASSFGREGTGELFF. CDR3 nucleotides: TGCGCCAGCAGCTTCGGGCGGGAGGGCACCGGGGAGCTGTTTTTT.

This clone appeared once. The CDR3 protein is CASSVFRDSRQPQHF. The CDR3 DNA sequence: TGTGCCAGTAGTGTATTCCGGGACTCTCGTCAGCCCCAGCATTTT. The chain uses TRBV19 and TRBJ1-5, with a weak D call TRBD1 (5 bases). The CDR3 totals 15 residues. From germline, CDR1 is LNHDA and CDR2 SQIVND (reference sequence). Trimming stripped 5 bases from V and 6 bases from J, with 17 bases between.

This clone was seen a few times. A junction boundary mismatches the germline segment, possibly from a read error. The chain joins TRBV2 to TRBJ1-1; perhaps TRBD1 as D (6 bases). This CDR3 is 16 amino acids long. Germline V gene lookup returns CDR1 SNHLY and CDR2 FYNNEI. The CDR3 sequence is CVSTFEGTGLNTEAFF. CDR3 DNA: TGTGTCAGCACCTTTGAAGGAACAGGGCTGAACACTGAAGCTTTCTTT.

The chain links TRBV5-4 to TRBJ2-3; either TRBD1 or TRBD2 may supply D (5 bases each). This CDR3 has 16 amino acids. CDR1 SGHNT and CDR2 YYREEE come from the germline V gene (reference sequence). V lost 4 bases, J lost 0 bases, and 15 bases lay in between. The chain's CDR3 is CASSPGAHGSTDTQYF. In nucleotides, the CDR3 is TGTGCCAGCAGCCCCGGGGCGCACGGAAGCACAGATACGCAGTATTTT.

As for this clone: A junction end diverges from the germline sequence, so it may reflect a read error. The chain carries TRBV6-5 and TRBJ2-2; 8 positions agree with TRBD2. The length of the CDR3 is 15 residues. Germline V gene lookup returns CDR1 MNHEY and CDR2 SVGAGI. The CDR3 loop reads CANSYYPGGNRELFF. The CDR3 DNA reads as TGTGCCAACAGTTACTACCCGGGAGGGAACAGGGAGCTGTTTTTT.

The J gene is TRBJ1-3, the V gene TRBV6-5, with D tentatively TRBD1 (6 bases). V was trimmed by 7 bases and J by 3 bases, leaving 10 bases between them. Germline CDR1 reads MNHEY; CDR2 reads SVGAGI. The CDR3 is made up of 13 amino acids. The CDR3 region is CASTQGYGNTIYF. In nucleotides, the CDR3 is TGTGCCAGCACCCAGGGGTATGGAAACACCATATATTTT.